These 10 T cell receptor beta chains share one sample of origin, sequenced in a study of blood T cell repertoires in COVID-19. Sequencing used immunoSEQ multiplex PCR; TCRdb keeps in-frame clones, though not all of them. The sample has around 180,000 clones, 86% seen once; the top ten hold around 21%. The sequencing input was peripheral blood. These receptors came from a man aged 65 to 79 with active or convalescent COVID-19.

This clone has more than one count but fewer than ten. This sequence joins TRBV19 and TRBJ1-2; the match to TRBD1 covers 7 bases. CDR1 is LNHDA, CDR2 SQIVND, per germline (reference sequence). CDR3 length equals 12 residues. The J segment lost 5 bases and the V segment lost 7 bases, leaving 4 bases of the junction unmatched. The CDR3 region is CASTRDSYGYTF. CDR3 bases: TGTGCCAGTACCCGGGACAGTTATGGCTACACCTTC. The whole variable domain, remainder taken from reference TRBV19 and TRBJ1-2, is DGGITQSPKYLFRKEGQNVTLSCEQNLNHDAMYWYRQDPGQGLRLIYYSQIVNDFQKGDIAEGYSVSREKKESFPLTVTSAQKNPTAFYLCASTRDSYGYTFGSGTRLTVV.

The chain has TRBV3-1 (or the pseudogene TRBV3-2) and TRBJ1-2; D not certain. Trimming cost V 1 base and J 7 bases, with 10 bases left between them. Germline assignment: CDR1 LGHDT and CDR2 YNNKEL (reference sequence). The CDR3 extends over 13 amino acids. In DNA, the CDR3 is TGTGCCAGCAGCCAAGGGGCCCGGGGTGGCTACACCTTC. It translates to CASSQGARGGYTF.

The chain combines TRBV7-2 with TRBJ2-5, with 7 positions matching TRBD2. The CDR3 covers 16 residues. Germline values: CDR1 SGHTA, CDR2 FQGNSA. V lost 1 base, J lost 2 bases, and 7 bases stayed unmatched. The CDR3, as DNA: TGTGCCAGCAGCTTAGAAAAGGGGCGGGGGCAAGAGACCCAGTACTTC. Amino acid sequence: CASSLEKGRGQETQYF.

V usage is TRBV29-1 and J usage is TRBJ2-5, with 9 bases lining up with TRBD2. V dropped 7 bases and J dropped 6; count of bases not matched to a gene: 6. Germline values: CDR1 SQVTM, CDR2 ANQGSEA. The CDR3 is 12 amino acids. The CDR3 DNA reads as TGCAGCGGCAAGCGGGAGGAAAAGACCCAGTACTTC. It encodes CSGKREEKTQYF.

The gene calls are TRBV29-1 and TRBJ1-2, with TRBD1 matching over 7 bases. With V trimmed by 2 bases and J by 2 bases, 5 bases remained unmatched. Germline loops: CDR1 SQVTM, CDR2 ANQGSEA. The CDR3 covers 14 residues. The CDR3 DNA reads TGCAGCGTTGAACGGGACAGCTCAAACTATGGCTACACCTTC. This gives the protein CSVERDSSNYGYTF.

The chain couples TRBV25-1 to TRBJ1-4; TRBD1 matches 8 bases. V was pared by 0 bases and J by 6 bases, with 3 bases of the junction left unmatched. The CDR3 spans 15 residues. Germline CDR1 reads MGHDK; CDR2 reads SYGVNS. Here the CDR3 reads CASSEYRTGYEKLFF. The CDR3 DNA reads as TGTGCCAGCAGTGAATACCGGACAGGGTATGAAAAACTGTTTTTT.

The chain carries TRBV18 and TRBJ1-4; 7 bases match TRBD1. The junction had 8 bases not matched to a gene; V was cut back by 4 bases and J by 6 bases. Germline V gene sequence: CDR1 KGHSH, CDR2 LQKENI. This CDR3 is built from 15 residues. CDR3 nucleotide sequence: TGTGCCAGCTCACTACTACGACAGGGAGATGAAAAACTGTTTTTT. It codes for CASSLLRQGDEKLFF. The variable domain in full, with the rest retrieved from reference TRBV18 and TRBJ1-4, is NAGVMQNPRHLVRRRGQEARLRCSPMKGHSHVYWYRQLPEEGLKFMVYLQKENIIDESGMPKERFSAEFPKEGPSILRIQQVVRGDSAAYFCASSLLRQGDEKLFFGSGTQLSVL.

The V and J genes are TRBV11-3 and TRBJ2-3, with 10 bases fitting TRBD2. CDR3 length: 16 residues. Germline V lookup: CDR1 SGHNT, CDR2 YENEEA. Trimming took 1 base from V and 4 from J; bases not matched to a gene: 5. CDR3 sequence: CASSLGGTSVPDTQYF. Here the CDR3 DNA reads TGTGCCAGCAGCTTAGGGGGGACTAGCGTCCCAGATACGCAGTATTTT.

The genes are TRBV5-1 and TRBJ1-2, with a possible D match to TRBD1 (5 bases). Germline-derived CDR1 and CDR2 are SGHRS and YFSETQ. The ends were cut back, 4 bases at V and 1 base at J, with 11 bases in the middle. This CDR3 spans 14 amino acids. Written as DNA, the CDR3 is TGCGCCAGCAGCCCGAACAGGAATAACTATGGCTACACCTTC. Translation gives CASSPNRNNYGYTF.

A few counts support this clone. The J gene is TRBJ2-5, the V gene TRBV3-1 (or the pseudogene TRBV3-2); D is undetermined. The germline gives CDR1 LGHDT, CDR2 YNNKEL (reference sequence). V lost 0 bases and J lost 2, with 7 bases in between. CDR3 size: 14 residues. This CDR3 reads CASSQDVVQETQYF. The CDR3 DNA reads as TGTGCCAGCAGCCAAGATGTAGTTCAAGAGACCCAGTACTTC.